A selection of T cell receptor beta chains follows, all from one sample in a study of blood T cells in healthy people across ages. TCRdb re-called the 5' RACE reads with MiXCR, one entry per CDR3 protein. The sample has 780,000 or so distinct CDR3 sequences, roughly 25% seen once. A further study also used this sample, focusing on T cells of mothers and their children.

The sample taken for sequencing was blood. The source of these receptors is a boy aged 5-17 years in good health. Both conserved end residues are part of each CDR3. D genes are given only for firm matches. The size field is filled for only some rows; it gives once, few, many or a size class.

J gene: TRBJ2-1; clone size: few; V gene: TRBV5-1; D gene: .; CDR3 DNA: TGCGCCAGCAGCTCAACAGCTAGCTCCTACAATGAGCAGTTCTTC; CDR3 protein: CASSSTASSYNEQFF
J gene: TRBJ2-5; clone size: .; V gene: TRBV4-2; D gene: .; CDR3 DNA: TGTGCCAGCAGCCAAGTGGAAGGGGGGTACCAAGAGACCCAGTACTTC; CDR3 protein: CASSQVEGGYQETQYF
J gene: TRBJ1-4; clone size: .; V gene: TRBV7-2; D gene: .; CDR3 DNA: TGTGCCAGCAGCTTAGTGACGGGGTCTAATGAAAAACTGTTTTTT; CDR3 protein: CASSLVTGSNEKLFF
J gene: TRBJ2-1; clone size: .; V gene: TRBV29-1; D gene: .; CDR3 DNA: TGCAGCGTTGAGGATTATACAGGGTACAATGAGCAGTTCTTC; CDR3 protein: CSVEDYTGYNEQFF
J gene: TRBJ2-3; clone size: .; V gene: TRBV7-2; D gene: .; CDR3 DNA: TGTGCCAGCAGCATCATACAAGACACAGATACGCAGTATTTT; CDR3 protein: CASSIIQDTDTQYF
J gene: TRBJ2-7; clone size: .; V gene: TRBV7-2; D gene: TRBD1; CDR3 DNA: TGTGCCAGCAGCGCAACCGGGACAGGGTACGAGCAGTACTTC; CDR3 protein: CASSATGTGYEQYF
J gene: TRBJ2-5; clone size: few; V gene: TRBV20-1; D gene: .; CDR3 DNA: TGCAGTGCTCACCAAGAGACCCAGTACTTC; CDR3 protein: CSAHQETQYF
J gene: TRBJ1-6; clone size: few; V gene: TRBV28; D gene: TRBD1; CDR3 DNA: TGTGCCAGCAGTCGAATCGACAGGGATAATTCACCCCTCCACTTT; CDR3 protein: CASSRIDRDNSPLHF
J gene: TRBJ1-1; clone size: few; V gene: TRBV20-1; D gene: .; CDR3 DNA: TGCAGTGCTATGGAGGCTAGGAACACTGAAGCTTTCTTT; CDR3 protein: CSAMEARNTEAFF
J gene: TRBJ1-5; clone size: .; V gene: TRBV12-3/TRBV12-4; D gene: .; CDR3 DNA: TGTGCCAGCAGTTGGCCCGGGCTCAATCAGCCCCAGCATTTT; CDR3 protein: CASSWPGLNQPQHF